The clone carrying this T cell receptor (beta chain) was detected a few times. The antigen remains undetermined. TCR beta CDR3 regions were amplified from RNA transcripts. The authors performed first-round RT-PCR with HTBI primers and then a second-round multiplex PCR. From the multiplex PCR reads, TCRdb called clonotypes with MiXCR, one entry per CDR3 protein. The repertoire holds about 1.1 million distinct CDR3 sequences, with 35% to 45% as singletons. The record originates from a study of Graves' ophthalmopathy and Graves' hyperthyroidism. Overall study context: Stable hyperthyroidism denotes an absence of ophthalmopathy throughout 18 months of follow-up.

With 5 bases removed from V and 4 bases from J, the gap between germline ends came to 15 bases. The CDR3 covers 16 residues. Broader study findings: Most expanded clonotypes in thyroid above 0.001 frequency also showed up in blood. Using a 13-signature model, the authors split ophthalmopathy from stable hyperthyroidism, with roughly 91% sensitivity and 80% to 84% specificity.

V gene TRBV12-3 or TRBV12-4 combines with J gene TRBJ2-6, with D hard to call. The sample was peripheral blood or thyroid tissue (not recorded which). This receptor was identified in an adult man with Graves' hyperthyroidism. Written as DNA, the CDR3 is TGTGCCAGCAGTCCGGCCGTCTCACCCGGGGCCAACGTCCTGACTTTC. Residues: CASSPAVSPGANVLTF.